The present T cell receptor beta chain was sequenced within a study of cytomegalovirus exposure and HLA in healthy donors. Study-wide points: Being productive about 90% or about 30% of the time was typical of most TCR beta V segments in an earlier analysis. Across donors, sequencing depth was assumed by presence/absence analyses to be roughly uniform. With later analysis, a missense DCLRE1C variant became linked to TCR beta V- and J-gene trimming. DRB1 had the most TCR associations and HLA-C the fewest, a later analysis found, with rates varying by HLA locus.

Primers included in the PCR were 60 Vbeta and 13 Jbeta primers. Method: immunoSEQ multiplex PCR; TCRdb's copy keeps in-frame clones and lacks some. The data contain more than 90,000 clones, around 83% of them singletons. CDR1 is SGHRS, CDR2 YFSETQ, per germline. CDR3 size: 14 residues. The ends lost 0 bases at V and 2 bases at J; junction bases unmatched: 1. As for this clone: Its target is not known.

The sample was PBMCs. This TCR was recovered from a man aged 25-40 years in good health and CMV-seropositive. The V gene is TRBV5-1, the J gene TRBJ1-2, with TRBD1 matching 7 bases. The CDR3: CASSLGGQNYGYTF. CDR3 bases: TGCGCCAGCAGCTTGGGGGGACAGAACTATGGCTACACCTTC.